These 20 T cell receptor beta chains originate from one sample sequenced in a study of identical twins. From the 5' RACE reads, TCRdb called clonotypes with MiXCR, one entry per CDR3 protein. The sample yields 500,000 to 550,000 distinct CDR3 sequences, approximately 22% seen once. The same data also went into a second study, on T cells expressing NK-cell markers.

Specimen: CD4+ T cells sorted from blood. All receptors derive from a woman in her late teens or twenties in good health.

This chain connects TRBV5-4 to TRBJ2-3; TRBD2 matches at 14 bases. CDR3 length: 16 amino acids. Germline CDR1 is SGHNT and CDR2 is YYREEE (reference sequence). With 3 bases clipped from V and 5 bases from J, the junction kept 5 bases outside the gene matches. Here the CDR3 DNA reads TGTGCCAGCAGCTCTGGGACTAGCGGGAGTGGAGATACGCAGTATTTT. Residues: CASSSGTSGSGDTQYF.

The chain links TRBV29-1 to TRBJ2-3; tentative D call: TRBD2 (6 bases). There are 12 residues in the CDR3. V lost 4 bases and J lost 5, with 10 bases in between. CDR1 is SQVTM and CDR2 is ANQGSEA in the germline V gene. CDR3 sequence: CSVVGGGDTQYF. Written as DNA, the CDR3 is TGCAGCGTTGTCGGGGGTGGAGATACGCAGTATTTT.

V gene TRBV12-3 or TRBV12-4 combines with J gene TRBJ1-4; D gene uncertain. The CDR3 is made up of 15 amino acids. Trimming took off 6 bases at V and 0 bases at J, with 11 bases between the two ends. The CDR3 loop is CASSLNGATNEKLFF. In DNA form, the CDR3 reads TGTGCCAGCAGCCTTAACGGGGCAACTAATGAAAAACTGTTTTTT.

The sample holds a few counts of this clonotype. The chain couples TRBV27 to TRBJ2-1, with TRBD2 identical over 13 bases. The V gene's germline CDR1 is MNHEY and CDR2 SMNVEV (reference sequence). V lost 7 bases to trimming and J lost 10 bases; unmatched junction nucleotides: 7. The length of the CDR3 is 14 residues. This CDR3 is CASTTSGRVREQFF. In DNA form, the CDR3 reads TGTGCCAGCACCACTAGCGGGAGGGTTCGGGAGCAGTTCTTC.

This clonotype was recorded at least ten times. V and J are TRBV29-1 and TRBJ2-5; a weak D match, TRBD2 (6 bases). The CDR3 contains 14 residues. Trimming took off 4 bases at V and 5 bases at J, with 17 bases between the two ends. Per the germline V gene, CDR1 is SQVTM and CDR2 is ANQGSEA. Here the CDR3 reads CSVVPGGSTETQYF. The CDR3 bases are TGCAGCGTTGTTCCCGGGGGTAGCACGGAGACCCAGTACTTC.

This clonotype was detected a few times. This chain connects TRBV5-1 to TRBJ2-3; TRBD2 is a possible D gene (5 bases). The CDR3 runs to 16 residues. The V gene lost 1 base and the J gene lost 3 bases, with 15 bases spanning the gap. Per germline, CDR1 SGHRS and CDR2 YFSETQ. The CDR3 sequence is CASSLSTGSTTDTQYF. CDR3 in DNA: TGCGCCAGCAGCTTGAGTACGGGGTCGACTACAGATACGCAGTATTTT.

Worth noting for this clonotype: The junction departs from germline at one end; a sequencing error may be responsible. V gene TRBV25-1 combines with J gene TRBJ1-1, with a tentative D call TRBD1 (5 bases). Germline CDR1 reads MGHDK; CDR2 reads SYGVNS. The CDR3 has 15 amino acids. In DNA form, the CDR3 reads TGTGCCAGCAGTGGGGGCAGGGCCGTGAAAACTGAAGCTTTCTTT. It encodes CASSGGRAVKTEAFF.

This chain joins TRBV5-1 and TRBJ2-3; TRBD2 agrees at 7 bases. The germline gives CDR1 SGHRS, CDR2 YFSETQ. The CDR3 is 15 residues long. Trimming removed 2 bases from V and 2 bases from J; junction bases left unmatched: 5. CDR3 region: CASSFGSGYTDTQYF. In DNA, the CDR3 is TGCGCCAGCAGCTTCGGTAGCGGGTACACAGATACGCAGTATTTT.

This clonotype appeared many times. The chain uses TRBV20-1 and TRBJ2-4; unclear D gene. Germline V gives CDR1 DFQATT, CDR2 SNEGSKA (reference sequence). This CDR3 has 10 residues. Trimming took off 7 bases at V and 3 bases at J, with 4 bases between the two ends. CDR3 region: CSGGKNIQYF. CDR3 sequence (DNA): TGCAGTGGAGGCAAAAACATTCAGTACTTC.

This clonotype was seen a handful of times. The gene calls are TRBV20-1 and TRBJ1-1; D remains unclear. Germline CDR1 and CDR2: DFQATT and SNEGSKA (reference sequence). There are 13 residues in the CDR3. V was cut by 0 bases and J by 2 bases, with 7 bases left in between. CDR3 sequence reads: CSARDRKNTEAFF. The CDR3 bases are TGCAGTGCTAGAGATAGGAAAAACACTGAAGCTTTCTTT.

The chain couples TRBV20-1 to TRBJ1-4; D call uncertain. The ends were cut back, 3 bases at V and 3 bases at J, with 14 bases in the middle. The CDR3 has 15 residues. Germline CDR1 is DFQATT and CDR2 is SNEGSKA (reference sequence). This chain's CDR3 is CSARGSPPANEKLFF. The CDR3 coding sequence is TGCAGTGCTAGGGGCAGTCCCCCAGCTAATGAAAAACTGTTTTTT.

This clonotype came up a few times. This rearrangement joins TRBV24-1 to TRBJ2-3, with 7 bases lining up with TRBD1. This CDR3 has 13 amino acids. Germline loops: CDR1 KGHDR, CDR2 SFDVKD. V gave up 9 bases and J gave up 0 bases; unmatched junction bases: 2. The CDR3 protein is CATRDRSTDTQYF. Here the CDR3 DNA reads TGTGCCACCCGGGACAGAAGCACAGATACGCAGTATTTT.

The chain carries TRBV3-1 and TRBJ2-1, with 11 positions matching TRBD2. The length of the CDR3 is 15 residues. Germline-derived CDR1 and CDR2 are LGHDT and YNNKEL (reference sequence). J lost 5 bases, V lost 4 bases, and 4 bases had no gene match. CDR3 in amino acids: CASSRGTSGNNEQFF. In nucleotides, the CDR3 is TGTGCCAGCAGCCGTGGGACTAGCGGTAACAATGAGCAGTTCTTC.

This chain links TRBV7-2 with TRBJ2-1; 7 nucleotides align to TRBD2. V shed 3 bases and J 1 base; nucleotides not matched to a gene: 3. The CDR3 has 15 amino acids. Germline V gives CDR1 SGHTA, CDR2 FQGNSA. CDR3 protein: CASSFREVSYNEQFF. The CDR3 DNA sequence: TGTGCCAGCAGCTTCCGGGAGGTGTCCTACAATGAGCAGTTCTTC.

The rearrangement uses TRBV25-1 and TRBJ2-5; possibly TRBD2 for D (7 bases). This CDR3 contains 13 residues. Germline values: CDR1 MGHDK, CDR2 SYGVNS. Trimming cost V 7 bases and J 5 bases, with 14 bases left between them. This CDR3 is CASTQGSGETQYF. CDR3 sequence (DNA): TGTGCCAGCACACAGGGTAGCGGGGAGACCCAGTACTTC.

The chain recombines TRBV19 with TRBJ1-5; no clear D gene. V gave up 3 bases and J gave up 6 bases, with 12 bases separating them. This CDR3 is built from 14 residues. The germline CDR1 and CDR2 sequences are LNHDA and SQIVND (reference sequence). This CDR3 is CASSILQIGQPQHF. As DNA, the CDR3 is TGTGCCAGTAGTATCCTTCAAATAGGTCAGCCCCAGCATTTT.

This clonotype was counted between two and nine times. This chain uses TRBV12-3 or TRBV12-4 with TRBJ2-1, with TRBD2 matching over 8 bases. Trimming cost V 4 bases and J 8 bases; bases outside gene matches: 10. The CDR3 loop spans 15 amino acids. The DNA of the CDR3 is TGTGCCAGCAGTTACTCGGGACTAGTCTTCGATGAGCAGTTCTTC. Its translation: CASSYSGLVFDEQFF.

This clonotype was observed a few times. This chain uses TRBV20-1 with TRBJ1-2, with 10 bases identical to TRBD1. Looked up from germline, CDR1 is DFQATT and CDR2 is SNEGSKA (reference sequence). The CDR3 extends over 15 amino acids. J lost 8 bases, V lost 0 bases, and 9 bases had no gene match. CDR3 sequence reads: CSAREWDRGRGGYTF. DNA of the CDR3: TGCAGTGCTAGAGAGTGGGACAGGGGTCGGGGCGGCTACACCTTC.

CDR3 protein: CASRKRGASTDTQYF. The CDR3 nucleotides are TGTGCCAGCAGGAAGCGGGGGGCTAGCACAGATACGCAGTATTTT. The chain links TRBV12-3 or TRBV12-4 to TRBJ2-3; 9 nucleotides line up with TRBD2. The V segment lost 6 bases and the J segment 0 bases; nucleotides outside the gene matches: 4. The CDR3 is 15 amino acids.

This clonotype was seen a handful of times. V usage is TRBV7-9 and J usage is TRBJ2-7, with 7 bases aligning to TRBD2. V was clipped by 5 bases and J by 7 bases; unmatched bases: 2. The germline CDR1 and CDR2 sequences are SEHNR and FQNEAQ (reference sequence). The CDR3 totals 11 residues. CDR3 bases: TGTGCCAGCAGCCGGGAGGAGGAGCAGTACTTC. Encoded protein: CASSREEEQYF.